The entry that follows covers one T cell receptor beta chain sequence. This entry belongs to a study of Graves' ophthalmopathy and Graves' hyperthyroidism. Amplified material comprised TCR beta CDR3 regions derived from RNA transcripts. The library came from an HTBI-primed first-round RT-PCR and a second-round multiplex PCR. TCRdb re-called the multiplex PCR reads through MiXCR, storing one row per CDR3 protein. The data show 350,000 to 400,000 distinct CDR3 sequences, with about 18% seen just once and 1.6% held by the top ten. The ends lost 4 bases at V and 3 bases at J; junction bases unmatched: 4. Germline CDR1 is MNHNS and CDR2 is SASEGT. This CDR3 is built from 15 residues.

Sequenced: peripheral blood. The genes are TRBV6-1 and TRBJ2-5, with TRBD2 identical over 11 bases. The receptor was isolated from a woman under 30 with Graves' ophthalmopathy. The CDR3 sequence is CASSAGTSGEETQYF. CDR3 DNA: TGTGCCAGCAGTGCCGGGACTAGCGGTGAAGAGACCCAGTACTTC.